The present T cell receptor (beta chain) was sequenced within a study of vaccination and CD4 T cells after COVID-19. In the study overall: Taking of post-vaccine samples occurred a median about 70 days after dose two (range 14 to 241). The study, taken as a whole, reports: Convalescent patients saw a median approximately 90% of their reactive clones show up only after vaccination. Nearly all convalescent vaccine-specific clones, 304 of 307, recognized only SARS-CoV-2 spike.

The Oncomine TCR Beta short-read assay sequenced DNA from cultured CD4+ T cells. TCRdb fed the PCR reads into MiXCR, producing one record per CDR3 protein. The data contain 15,000 to 20,000 distinct CDR3 sequences, around half of them singletons. A note on this clonotype: Antigen unknown.

CDR1 and CDR2 (germline): SEHNR, FQNEAQ (reference sequence). The CDR3 covers 15 residues. Trimming took 6 bases from V and 5 from J; bases not matched to a gene: 7. The sample's treatment: approximately nine-day PBMC culture with coronavirus spike peptide pools or control peptides (ViraFEST assay). TCRs were sequenced by ViraFEST after antigen-specific T cells had been expanded with peptide pools. V gene TRBV7-9 combines with J gene TRBJ2-2; TRBD1 agrees at 9 bases. Input material: CD4+ T cells from blood, cultured in vitro. This sequence originates from a human donor who had recovered from COVID-19. CDR3 in amino acids: CASSSGQGRTGELFF. CDR3 coding DNA: TGTGCCAGCAGTTCGGGACAGGGTCGGACCGGGGAGCTGTTTTTT.